The 12 T cell receptor beta chains given below trace back to one sample, sequenced in a study of early T cells in non-severe SARS-CoV-2 infection. TCRdb re-called the 5' RACE reads with MiXCR, one entry per CDR3 protein. The sample consists of some 96,000 distinct CDR3 sequences, more than 9.5% of them appearing once. This specimen was whole blood, taken at baseline. The receptors derive from an adult who was a healthcare worker with PCR-confirmed SARS-CoV-2 infection or an uninfected control (not recorded which).

This clonotype was seen more than once but under ten times. This chain links TRBV6-5 with TRBJ2-1, with 7 bases identical to TRBD2. With V trimmed by 5 bases and J by 6 bases, 10 bases remained unmatched. Per germline, CDR1 MNHEY and CDR2 SVGAGI. The CDR3 is made up of 15 amino acids. CDR3 DNA: TGTGCCAGCAGTCATGTAAGCGGGGTTGTCAATGAGCAGTTCTTC. It is translated as CASSHVSGVVNEQFF.

The chain joins TRBV4-2 to TRBJ2-2; maybe TRBD2 (6 bases). V was shortened by 0 bases and J by 2 bases, with 10 bases between the two germline ends. CDR3 length: 16 residues. Germline loops: CDR1 LGHNA, CDR2 YNFKEQ. The CDR3, as DNA: TGTGCCAGCAGCCAAGATGGGGGGACCAACACCGGGGAGCTGTTTTTT. Protein: CASSQDGGTNTGELFF.

This clonotype was seen ten or more times. The chain links TRBV5-6 to TRBJ2-4; D is uncertain. The germline V gene has CDR1 SGHDT and CDR2 YYEEEE. CDR3 size: 14 residues. Trimming cost V 3 bases and J 0 bases, with 7 bases left between them. The CDR3 sequence is CASSWVLAKNIQYF. DNA for the CDR3: TGTGCCAGCAGCTGGGTACTAGCCAAAAACATTCAGTACTTC.

This clonotype was recorded a few times. The V and J genes are TRBV24-1 and TRBJ2-7, with TRBD2 matching over 14 bases. The CDR3 loop spans 14 amino acids. V lost 9 bases, J lost 5 bases, and 5 bases stayed unmatched. Per the germline V gene, CDR1 is KGHDR and CDR2 is SFDVKD. The CDR3 DNA reads as TGTGCCACCGGGACTAGCGGGAGTTCCCACGAGCAGTACTTC. This codes for CATGTSGSSHEQYF.

This clonotype was recorded many times. This sequence joins TRBV2 and TRBJ1-4; D unresolved. Germline lookup yields CDR1 SNHLY and CDR2 FYNNEI. The V and J ends lost 1 base and 7 bases respectively, with 1 base between them. The CDR3 is 11 residues long. The CDR3 region is CASSEVEKLFF. The CDR3 DNA reads as TGTGCCAGCAGTGAAGTTGAAAAACTGTTTTTT.

The genes are TRBV2 and TRBJ2-5, with 9 bases fitting TRBD2. Germline CDR1 SNHLY, CDR2 FYNNEI. The V segment lost 5 bases and the J segment 2 bases; nucleotides outside the gene matches: 9. There are 16 residues in the CDR3. The DNA of the CDR3 is TGTGCCAGCAGTCGGGAGACTAGCGGTGTTCAAGAGACCCAGTACTTC. Its protein product is CASSRETSGVQETQYF.

This clonotype was counted ten times or more. V usage is TRBV6-5 and J usage is TRBJ1-1; a weak D match, TRBD1 (6 bases). Trimming took off 0 bases at V and 0 bases at J, with 14 bases between the two ends. This CDR3 contains 17 residues. Germline CDR1 is MNHEY and CDR2 is SVGAGI. This CDR3 is CASSYSTPGQMNTEAFF. In nucleotides, the CDR3 is TGTGCCAGCAGTTACTCGACCCCCGGACAGATGAACACTGAAGCTTTCTTT.

This clonotype was seen a few times. The J gene is TRBJ2-2, the V gene TRBV15; no firm D call. V gave up 1 base and J gave up 7 bases, with 16 bases separating them. The CDR3 covers 16 residues. Per the germline V gene, CDR1 is LNHNV and CDR2 is YYDKDF (reference sequence). CDR3 amino acids: CATSRVFGRTNGELFF. CDR3 nucleotides: TGTGCCACCAGCAGAGTTTTTGGCAGGACGAACGGGGAGCTGTTTTTT.

This clonotype has a count of ten or more. The J gene is TRBJ1-2, the V gene TRBV7-2; D is ambiguous. V was clipped by 3 bases and J by 1 base, with 9 bases between them. CDR3 length equals 14 residues. From germline, CDR1 is SGHTA and CDR2 FQGNSA. The CDR3 DNA sequence: TGTGCCAGCAGCTTTGTAGGGAGTAACTATGGCTACACCTTC. It is translated as CASSFVGSNYGYTF.

This clonotype occurred a few times. The rearrangement links TRBV19 to TRBJ2-3, with 7 bases fitting TRBD1. The CDR3 has 14 residues. V lost 1 base and J lost 5; bases outside the gene matches: 3. Germline V gene sequence: CDR1 LNHDA, CDR2 SQIVND (reference sequence). CDR3 sequence (DNA): TGTGCCAGTAGTATAGGTCCAGGGGGAGATACGCAGTATTTT. This translates into CASSIGPGGDTQYF.

This clonotype was detected many times. The V and J genes are TRBV7-9 and TRBJ2-3; D ambiguous. The CDR3 is 14 amino acids. Trimming removed 10 bases at V and 3 bases at J, with 17 bases between. CDR1 is SEHNR, CDR2 FQNEAQ, per germline (reference sequence). CDR3 sequence: CATGSGLSTDTQYF. In nucleotides, the CDR3 is TGTGCCACCGGTTCGGGTCTCAGTACAGATACGCAGTATTTT. The full variable domain, in which reference TRBV7-9 and TRBJ2-3 provide the parts outside the CDR3, is DTGVSQNPRHKITKRGQNVTFRCDPISEHNRLYWYRQTLGQGPEFLTYFQNEAQLEKSRLLSDRFSAERPKGSFSTLEIQRTEQGDSAMYLCATGSGLSTDTQYFGPGTRLTVL.

This clonotype has a count of ten or more. The genes are TRBV7-7 and TRBJ2-1, with D possibly TRBD2 on 6 matching bases. Germline lookup yields CDR1 SSHAT and CDR2 FNYEAQ (reference sequence). This CDR3 region has 13 residues. The germline V and J ends were trimmed by 1 base and 9 bases, with 10 bases remaining between them. In DNA form, the CDR3 reads TGTGCCAGCAGCTTAGTAGTGGGGGGTGAGCAGTTCTTC. This gives the protein CASSLVVGGEQFF.